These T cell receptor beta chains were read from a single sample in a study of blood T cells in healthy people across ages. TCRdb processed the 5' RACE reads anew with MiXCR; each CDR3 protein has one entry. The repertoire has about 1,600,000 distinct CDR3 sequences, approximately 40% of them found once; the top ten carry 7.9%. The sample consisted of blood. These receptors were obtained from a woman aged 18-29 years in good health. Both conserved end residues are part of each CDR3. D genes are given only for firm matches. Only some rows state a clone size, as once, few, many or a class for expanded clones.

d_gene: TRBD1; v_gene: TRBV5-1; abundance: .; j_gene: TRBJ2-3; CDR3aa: CASSWGQGTSSTDTQYF; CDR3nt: TGCGCCAGCAGCTGGGGACAGGGAACATCTAGCACAGATACGCAGTATTTT
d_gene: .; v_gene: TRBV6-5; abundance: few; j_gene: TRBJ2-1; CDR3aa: CASSYLSTLNEQFF; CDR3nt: TGTGCCAGCAGTTACCTCTCGACTCTCAATGAGCAGTTCTTC
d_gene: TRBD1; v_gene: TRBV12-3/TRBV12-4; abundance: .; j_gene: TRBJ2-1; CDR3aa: CASSLPAGTALSNEQFF; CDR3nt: TGTGCCAGCAGTTTACCAGCCGGGACAGCGCTTTCAAATGAGCAGTTCTTC
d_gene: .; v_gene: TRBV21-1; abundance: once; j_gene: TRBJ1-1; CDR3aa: CASTVGGGPEAFF; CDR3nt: TGTGCCAGCACTGTCGGGGGGGGTCCTGAAGCTTTCTTT
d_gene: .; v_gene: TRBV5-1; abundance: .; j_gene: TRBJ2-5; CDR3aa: CASSWQGFETQYF; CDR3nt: TGCGCCAGCAGCTGGCAGGGGTTCGAGACCCAGTACTTC
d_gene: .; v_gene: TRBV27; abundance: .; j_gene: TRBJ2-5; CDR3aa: CASGDDEGVETQYF; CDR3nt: TGTGCCAGCGGCGACGATGAGGGGGTAGAGACCCAGTACTTC
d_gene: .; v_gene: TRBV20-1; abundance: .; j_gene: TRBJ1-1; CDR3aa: CSASPQGNTEAFF; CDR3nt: TGCAGTGCTAGCCCCCAGGGGAACACTGAAGCTTTCTTT
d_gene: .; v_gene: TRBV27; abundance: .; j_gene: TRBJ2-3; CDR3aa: CASGLKMVADTQYF; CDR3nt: TGTGCCAGCGGTCTTAAGATGGTTGCCGATACGCAGTATTTT
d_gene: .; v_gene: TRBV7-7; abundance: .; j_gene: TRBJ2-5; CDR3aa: CASSPTQLETQYF; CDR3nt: TGTGCCAGCAGCCCGACCCAGCTGGAGACCCAGTACTTC
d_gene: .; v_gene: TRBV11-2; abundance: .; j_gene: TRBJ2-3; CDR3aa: CASSLVGRSLTDTQYF; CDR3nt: TGTGCCAGCAGCTTAGTCGGAAGGTCCCTCACAGATACGCAGTATTTT
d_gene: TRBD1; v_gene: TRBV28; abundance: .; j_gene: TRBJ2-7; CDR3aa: CASSYPGQPYEQYF; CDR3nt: TGTGCCAGCAGTTATCCGGGACAGCCCTACGAGCAGTACTTC
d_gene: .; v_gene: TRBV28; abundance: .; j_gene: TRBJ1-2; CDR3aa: CASQPGIAWGYTF; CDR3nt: TGTGCCAGCCAACCAGGGATTGCATGGGGCTACACCTTC
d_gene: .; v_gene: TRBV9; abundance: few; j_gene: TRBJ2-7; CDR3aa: CASSVTRTSYEQYF; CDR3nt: TGTGCCAGCAGCGTCACCAGGACTTCCTACGAGCAGTACTTC
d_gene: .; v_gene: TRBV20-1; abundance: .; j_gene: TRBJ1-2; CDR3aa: CSARQVDTASYGYTF; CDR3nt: TGCAGTGCCAGACAGGTGGACACTGCTAGCTATGGCTACACCTTC
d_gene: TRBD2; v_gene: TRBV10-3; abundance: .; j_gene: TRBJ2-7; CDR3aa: CAISESAGVNEQYF; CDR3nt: TGTGCCATCAGTGAATCAGCGGGAGTAAACGAGCAGTACTTC
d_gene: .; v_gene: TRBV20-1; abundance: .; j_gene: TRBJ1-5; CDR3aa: CSARDVRDQPQHF; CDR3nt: TGCAGTGCTAGAGATGTACGGGATCAGCCCCAGCATTTT
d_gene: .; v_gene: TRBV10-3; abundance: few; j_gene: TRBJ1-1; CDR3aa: CAISEERGGEAFF; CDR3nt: TGTGCCATCAGTGAGGAGAGAGGTGGGGAAGCTTTCTTT
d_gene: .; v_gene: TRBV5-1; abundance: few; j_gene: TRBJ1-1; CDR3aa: CASRTGNIATEAFF; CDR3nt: TGCGCCAGCCGGACGGGGAATATTGCCACTGAAGCTTTCTTT
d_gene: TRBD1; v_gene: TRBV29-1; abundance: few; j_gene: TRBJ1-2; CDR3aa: CSARQGFGGYTF; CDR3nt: TGCAGCGCCCGACAGGGTTTTGGCGGCTACACCTTC
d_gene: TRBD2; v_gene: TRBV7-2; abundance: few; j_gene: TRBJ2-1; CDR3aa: CASSLGAGDHNEQFF; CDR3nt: TGTGCCAGCAGCTTAGGAGCGGGAGACCACAATGAGCAGTTCTTC
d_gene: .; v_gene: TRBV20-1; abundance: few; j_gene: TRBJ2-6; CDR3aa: CSAPDSLGANVLTF; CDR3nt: TGCAGTGCGCCGGACTCTCTGGGGGCCAACGTCCTGACTTTC
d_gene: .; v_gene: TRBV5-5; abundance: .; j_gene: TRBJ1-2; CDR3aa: CASSTYTGLGYTF; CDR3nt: TGTGCCAGCAGCACCTATACGGGCCTTGGCTACACCTTC
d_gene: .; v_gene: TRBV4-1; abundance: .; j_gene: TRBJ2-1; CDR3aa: CASSQVRSDSSYDEQFF; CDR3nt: TGCGCCAGCAGCCAAGTAAGGTCCGATTCAAGTTACGATGAGCAGTTCTTC
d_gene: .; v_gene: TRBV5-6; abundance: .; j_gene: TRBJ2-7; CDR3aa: CASSDQAGGDYEQYF; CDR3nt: TGTGCCAGCAGCGATCAAGCAGGAGGGGACTACGAGCAGTACTTC
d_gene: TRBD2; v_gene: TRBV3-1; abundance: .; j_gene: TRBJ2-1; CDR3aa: CASSQAGGLPNEQFF; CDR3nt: TGTGCCAGCAGCCAAGCGGGGGGTCTCCCCAATGAGCAGTTCTTC
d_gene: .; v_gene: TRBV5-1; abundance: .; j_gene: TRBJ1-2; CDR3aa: CASSLATQANYGYTF; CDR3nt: TGCGCCAGCAGCTTGGCGACCCAAGCTAACTATGGCTACACCTTC
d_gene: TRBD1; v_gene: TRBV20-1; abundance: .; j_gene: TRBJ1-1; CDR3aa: CSARETGEYTEAFF; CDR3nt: TGCAGTGCTAGAGAGACAGGGGAGTACACTGAAGCTTTCTTT
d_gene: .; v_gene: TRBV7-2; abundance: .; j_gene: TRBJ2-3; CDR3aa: CASSKDDTDTQYF; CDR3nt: TGTGCCAGCAGCAAGGACGACACAGATACGCAGTATTTT
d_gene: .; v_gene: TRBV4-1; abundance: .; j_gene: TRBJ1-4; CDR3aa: CASSQQTGVREKLFF; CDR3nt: TGCGCCAGCAGCCAACAGACAGGAGTCAGGGAAAAACTGTTTTTT
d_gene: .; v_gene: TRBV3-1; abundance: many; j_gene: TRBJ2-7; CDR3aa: CASSQGRGEQYF; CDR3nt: TGTGCCAGCAGCCAAGGGAGGGGCGAGCAGTACTTC
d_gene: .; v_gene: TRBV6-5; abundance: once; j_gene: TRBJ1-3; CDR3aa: CASSYSGPKGNTIYF; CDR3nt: TGTGCCAGCAGTTACTCGGGCCCGAAGGGAAACACCATATATTTT
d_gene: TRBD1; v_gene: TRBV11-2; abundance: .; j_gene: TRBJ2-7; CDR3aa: CASSLVKGANYEQYF; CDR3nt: TGTGCCAGCAGCTTAGTCAAGGGGGCCAACTACGAGCAGTACTTC